The 20 T cell receptor beta chains listed next were all sequenced from one sample in a study of shared clonotypes between healthy human individuals. Here immunoSEQ multiplex PCR was the method, and the copy in TCRdb shows in-frame clones only, minus some. There are roughly 1.4 million clones in the sample; around 98.5% occur only once, and approximately 0.38% lies in the top ten. Sequenced: naive CD4+ T cells sorted from blood. Subset indicated: CD45RA+ positively selected. The receptor source for this set is a man aged 25 to 40 in good health.

This chain joins TRBV5-4 and TRBJ1-4; D perhaps matches TRBD1 (6 bases). Germline V gene sequence: CDR1 SGHNT, CDR2 YYREEE (reference sequence). V lost 4 bases, J lost 4 bases, and 17 bases lay in between. The CDR3 is 16 amino acids. For the CDR3, the DNA is TGTGCCAGCAGCATAAAGGAGGGGACATATAATGAAAAACTGTTTTTT. Its protein product is CASSIKEGTYNEKLFF.

V usage is TRBV30 and J usage is TRBJ1-1, with TRBD1 matching over 9 bases. This CDR3 is 14 amino acids long. V lost 3 bases to trimming and J lost 1 base; unmatched junction nucleotides: 3. CDR1 and CDR2 (germline): GTSNPN, SVGIG (reference sequence). CDR3 sequence reads: CAWRRQGGNTEAFF. The DNA for the CDR3 is TGTGCCTGGAGGCGACAGGGGGGGAACACTGAAGCTTTCTTT. The full variable domain, completed using reference TRBV30 and TRBJ1-1, is SQTIHQWPATLVQPVGSPLSLECTVEGTSNPNLYWYRQAAGRGLQLLFYSVGIGQISSEVPQNLSASRPQDRQFILSSKKLLLSDSGFYLCAWRRQGGNTEAFFGQGTRLTVV.

V is TRBV29-1 and J is TRBJ2-1; a possible D gene is TRBD1 (5 bases). This CDR3 has 15 residues. CDR1 is SQVTM, CDR2 ANQGSEA, per germline. The ends were cut back, 4 bases at V and 7 bases at J, with 20 bases in the middle. CDR3 nucleotide sequence: TGCAGCGTTGGGTGGGGCTCGCCCTTGAGAAATGAGCAGTTCTTC. This gives the protein CSVGWGSPLRNEQFF.

This chain uses TRBV7-9 with TRBJ1-1; 11 bases are shared with TRBD1. CDR1 and CDR2 from the germline V gene are SEHNR and FQNEAQ (reference sequence). The CDR3 length is 17 residues. J lost 3 bases, V lost 6 bases, and 12 bases had no gene match. CDR3 nucleotides: TGTGCCAGCAGACAGATACGAAGGGACAGGGGGGACACTGAAGCTTTCTTT. Protein product: CASRQIRRDRGDTEAFF.

V is TRBV14 and J is TRBJ1-1; tentative D call: TRBD1 (5 bases). The CDR3 has 16 amino acids. V was clipped by 1 base and J by 5 bases, with 17 bases between them. Germline-derived CDR1 and CDR2 are SGHDN and FVKESK. The chain's CDR3 is CASSQGVLSRETEAFF. DNA for the CDR3: TGTGCCAGCAGCCAAGGGGTGTTGAGCAGGGAGACTGAAGCTTTCTTT.

This rearrangement joins TRBV29-1 to TRBJ2-5; D is undetermined. Deletions cut 2 bases from V and 0 bases from J, with 7 bases between. CDR1 is SQVTM and CDR2 is ANQGSEA in the germline V gene. This CDR3 comprises 13 residues. In nucleotides, the CDR3 is TGCAGCGTTGAAAGGTCTAACCAAGAGACCCAGTACTTC. This translates into CSVERSNQETQYF.

The chain combines TRBV5-4 with TRBJ1-2, with TRBD1 identical over 7 bases. The germline CDR1 and CDR2 sequences are SGHNT and YYREEE (reference sequence). This CDR3 comprises 14 residues. Trimming removed 7 bases from V and 1 base from J; junction bases left unmatched: 7. DNA of the CDR3: TGTGCCAGCCGTAGGACAGGCAATAACTATGGCTACACCTTC. This codes for CASRRTGNNYGYTF.

The J gene is TRBJ2-3, the V gene TRBV5-1, with unresolved D. Trimming cost V 1 base and J 2 bases, with 8 bases left between them. Germline values: CDR1 SGHRS, CDR2 YFSETQ. This CDR3 has 14 residues. This CDR3 reads CASSLMDLTDTQYF. CDR3 bases: TGCGCCAGCAGCTTGATGGATCTCACAGATACGCAGTATTTT.

The chain is built from TRBV5-1 and TRBJ2-1, with a weak D call TRBD1 (5 bases). This CDR3 contains 16 residues. Germline V gene lookup returns CDR1 SGHRS and CDR2 YFSETQ. V was cut by 6 bases and J by 0 bases, with 16 bases left in between. The DNA for the CDR3 is TGCGCCAGCATCAAAGGGGAACCCCCCTCCTACAATGAGCAGTTCTTC. It specifies CASIKGEPPSYNEQFF.

The V call is TRBV28, the J call TRBJ1-4; the match to TRBD1 covers 7 bases. CDR1 is MDHEN, CDR2 SYDVKM, per germline. The CDR3 sequence is 12 residues long. Losses at the gene ends were 3 bases for V and 13 bases for J; bases not matched to a gene: 5. CDR3 nucleotides: TGTGCCAGCAGTTTGTTGACAGGGACACTGTTTTTT. As protein: CASSLLTGTLFF.

This sequence joins TRBV6-4 and TRBJ2-7; D may correspond to TRBD1 or TRBD2 (8 bases each). The germline V and J ends were trimmed by 8 bases and 2 bases, with 16 bases remaining between them. CDR1 is MRHNA and CDR2 is SNTAGT in the germline V gene. The CDR3 loop spans 14 amino acids. The CDR3 here is CASYSGTGPYEQYF. The CDR3 coding sequence is TGTGCCAGCTATAGCGGGACAGGTCCCTACGAGCAGTACTTC.

The chain combines TRBV5-1 with TRBJ1-5; D remains unclear. The germline CDR1 and CDR2 sequences are SGHRS and YFSETQ. The CDR3 has 14 amino acids. Trimming removed 0 bases at V and 9 bases at J, with 13 bases between. CDR3 loop: CASSLEGSGGPQHF. The DNA for the CDR3 is TGCGCCAGCAGCTTGGAAGGGTCGGGCGGGCCCCAGCATTTT.

V and J are TRBV21-1 and TRBJ1-1. TRBV21-1 is tagged as a pseudogene. This CDR3 comprises 15 residues. CDR3 amino acids: CASSKALDGSTEAFF. In nucleotides, the CDR3 is TGTGCCAGCAGCAAAGCCCTGGACGGAAGCACTGAAGCTTTCTTT.

The chain couples TRBV7-3 to TRBJ2-3; no definite D call. CDR1 SGHTA and CDR2 FQGTGA come from the germline V gene. Deletions cut 4 bases from V and 4 bases from J, with 12 bases between. The CDR3 runs 14 residues. CDR3: CASSSAPGADTQYF. CDR3 DNA sequence: TGTGCCAGCAGCTCTGCGCCAGGTGCAGATACGCAGTATTTT.

The V gene is TRBV9, the J gene TRBJ1-2, with a possible D match to TRBD1 (5 bases). The ends were cut back, 4 bases at V and 1 base at J, with 20 bases in the middle. The CDR3 loop spans 17 amino acids. CDR1 and CDR2 (germline): SGDLS, YYNGEE. The CDR3 bases are TGTGCCAGCAGCCCCCGTCCTCGGGGGATCATTAACTATGGCTACACCTTC. Translating it yields CASSPRPRGIINYGYTF.

The chain links TRBV19 to TRBJ1-1, with TRBD1 as a possible D gene (6 bases). Germline-derived CDR1 and CDR2 are LNHDA and SQIVND (reference sequence). This CDR3 is built from 13 residues. V was cut by 4 bases and J by 11 bases, with 17 bases left in between. The CDR3 sequence: CASSTEQGSGAFF. CDR3 DNA sequence: TGTGCCAGTAGTACCGAACAGGGCTCGGGCGCTTTCTTT. The full variable domain, completed using reference TRBV19 and TRBJ1-1, is DGGITQSPKYLFRKEGQNVTLSCEQNLNHDAMYWYRQDPGQGLRLIYYSQIVNDFQKGDIAEGYSVSREKKESFPLTVTSAQKNPTAFYLCASSTEQGSGAFFGQGTRLTVV.

J is TRBJ2-7 and V is TRBV7-9; 9 nucleotides agree with TRBD2. V lost 3 bases to trimming and J lost 4 bases; unmatched junction nucleotides: 16. The germline V gene encodes CDR1 SEHNR and CDR2 FQNEAQ (reference sequence). The CDR3 extends over 18 amino acids. The CDR3 nucleotides are TGTGCCAGCAGCTTTCCCGCTAGCGGGGCCCTTATTAGTTACGAGCAGTACTTC. Its protein product is CASSFPASGALISYEQYF.

J is TRBJ2-7 and V is TRBV18, with TRBD1 identical over 8 bases. V lost 3 bases, J lost 2 bases, and 6 bases stayed unmatched. The CDR3 totals 15 residues. Germline CDR1 is KGHSH and CDR2 is LQKENI. CDR3 DNA sequence: TGTGCCAGCTCACCCCGGCCGGGACAGGCCTACGAGCAGTACTTC. This gives the protein CASSPRPGQAYEQYF.

The chain recombines TRBV28 with TRBJ1-2; a weak D match, TRBD1 (6 bases). The CDR3 has 16 residues. Germline values: CDR1 MDHEN, CDR2 SYDVKM. Trimming shortened V by 5 bases and J by 2 bases, and 18 bases separated the two germline ends. The CDR3 reads CASSPQGQGLNYGYTF. Written as DNA, the CDR3 is TGTGCCAGCAGTCCCCAGGGACAAGGGCTCAACTATGGCTACACCTTC.

The chain combines TRBV21-1 with TRBJ2-2; the DNA was not compared with TRBD1, the D call given in the table. TRBV21-1 counts as a pseudogene. The CDR3 covers 18 residues. The CDR3: CASSKTYGQGSDTGELFF. In nucleotides, the CDR3 is TGTGCCAGCAGCAAAACCTATGGGCAGGGGTCGGACACCGGGGAGCTGTTTTTT.